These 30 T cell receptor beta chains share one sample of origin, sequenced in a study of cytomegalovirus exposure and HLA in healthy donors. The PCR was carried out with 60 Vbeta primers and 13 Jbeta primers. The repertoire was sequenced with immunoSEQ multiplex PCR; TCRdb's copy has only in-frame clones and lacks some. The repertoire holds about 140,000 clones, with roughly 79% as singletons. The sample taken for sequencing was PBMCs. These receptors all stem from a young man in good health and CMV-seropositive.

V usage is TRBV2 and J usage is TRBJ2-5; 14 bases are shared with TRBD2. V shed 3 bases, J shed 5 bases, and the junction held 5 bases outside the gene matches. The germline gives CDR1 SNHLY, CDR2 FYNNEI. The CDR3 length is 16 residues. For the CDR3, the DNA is TGTGCCAGCAGTGAGAGACTAGCGGGGGGGAAGGAGACCCAGTACTTC. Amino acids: CASSERLAGGKETQYF.

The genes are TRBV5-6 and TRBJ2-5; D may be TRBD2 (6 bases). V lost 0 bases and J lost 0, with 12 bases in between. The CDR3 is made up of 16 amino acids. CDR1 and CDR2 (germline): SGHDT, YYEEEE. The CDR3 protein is CASSLAFSGDQETQYF. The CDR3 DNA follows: TGTGCCAGCAGCTTGGCTTTTTCGGGGGACCAAGAGACCCAGTACTTC.

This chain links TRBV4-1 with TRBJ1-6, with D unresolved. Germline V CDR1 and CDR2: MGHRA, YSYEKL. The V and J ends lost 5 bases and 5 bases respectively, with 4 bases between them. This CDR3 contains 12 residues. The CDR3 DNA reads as TGCGCCAGCAGCACAGATAATTCACCCCTCCACTTT. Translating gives CASSTDNSPLHF.

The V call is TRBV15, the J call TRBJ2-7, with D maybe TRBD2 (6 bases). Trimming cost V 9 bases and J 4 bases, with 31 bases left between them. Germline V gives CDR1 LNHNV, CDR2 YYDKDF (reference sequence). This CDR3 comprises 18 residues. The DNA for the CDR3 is TGTGCCACTGCACTGAGAACGGGAGTGTGGGCAACGGGGTACGAGCAGTACTTC. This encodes CATALRTGVWATGYEQYF.

The CDR3 DNA reads as TGTGCCAGCAGCACCACTAGCGACAGCTCCTACAATGAGCAGTTCTTC. Its protein product is CASSTTSDSSYNEQFF. The V gene is TRBV9, the J gene TRBJ2-1; 7 bases are a match to TRBD2. The germline V gene has CDR1 SGDLS and CDR2 YYNGEE. This CDR3 is 16 amino acids long. J gave up 0 bases and V 4 bases, and 7 bases lay outside the gene matches.

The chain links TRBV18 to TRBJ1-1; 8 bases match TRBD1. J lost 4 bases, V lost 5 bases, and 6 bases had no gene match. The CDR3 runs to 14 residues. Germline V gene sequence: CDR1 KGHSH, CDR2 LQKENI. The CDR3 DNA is TGTGCCAGCTCAACGGACAGGGTCGGCACTGAAGCTTTCTTT. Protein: CASSTDRVGTEAFF.

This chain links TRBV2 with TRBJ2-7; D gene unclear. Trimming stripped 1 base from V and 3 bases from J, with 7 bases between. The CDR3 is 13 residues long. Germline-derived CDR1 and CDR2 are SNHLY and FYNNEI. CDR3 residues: CASSEGADYEQYF. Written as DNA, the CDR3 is TGTGCCAGCAGTGAAGGGGCAGACTACGAGCAGTACTTC.

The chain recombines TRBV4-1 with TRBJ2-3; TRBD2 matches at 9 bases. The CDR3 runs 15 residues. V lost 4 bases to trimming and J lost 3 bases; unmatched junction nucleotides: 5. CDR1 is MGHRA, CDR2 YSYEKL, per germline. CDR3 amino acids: CASSPHGLATDTQYF. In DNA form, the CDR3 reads TGCGCCAGCAGCCCTCACGGACTAGCGACAGATACGCAGTATTTT.

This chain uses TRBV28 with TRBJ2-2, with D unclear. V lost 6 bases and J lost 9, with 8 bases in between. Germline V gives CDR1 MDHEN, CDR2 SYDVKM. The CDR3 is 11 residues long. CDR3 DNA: TGTGCCAGCAGCCCCGACTGGGAGCTGTTTTTT. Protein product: CASSPDWELFF.

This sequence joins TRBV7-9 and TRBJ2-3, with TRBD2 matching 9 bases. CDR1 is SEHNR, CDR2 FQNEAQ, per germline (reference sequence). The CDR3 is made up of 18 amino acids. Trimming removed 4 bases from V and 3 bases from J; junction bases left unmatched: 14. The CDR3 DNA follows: TGTGCCAGCAGCTCTAGGGTTGTTAGCGGGAGTCGGACAGATACGCAGTATTTT. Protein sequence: CASSSRVVSGSRTDTQYF.

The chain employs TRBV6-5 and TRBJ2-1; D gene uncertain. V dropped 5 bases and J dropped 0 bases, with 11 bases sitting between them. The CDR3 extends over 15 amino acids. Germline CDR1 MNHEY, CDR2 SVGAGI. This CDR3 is CASSVLVGSYNEQFF. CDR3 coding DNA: TGTGCCAGCAGTGTCCTAGTAGGCTCCTACAATGAGCAGTTCTTC.

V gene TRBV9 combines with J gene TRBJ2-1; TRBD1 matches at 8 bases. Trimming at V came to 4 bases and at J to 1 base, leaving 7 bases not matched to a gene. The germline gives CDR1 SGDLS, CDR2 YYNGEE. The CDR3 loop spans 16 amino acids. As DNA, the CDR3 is TGTGCCAGCAGCTCTCGGACAGGGTTGTCCTACAATGAGCAGTTCTTC. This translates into CASSSRTGLSYNEQFF.

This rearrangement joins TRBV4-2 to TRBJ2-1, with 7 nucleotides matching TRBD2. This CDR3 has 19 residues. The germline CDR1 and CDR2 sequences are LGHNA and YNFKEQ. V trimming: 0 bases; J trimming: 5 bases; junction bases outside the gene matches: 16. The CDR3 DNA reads TGTGCCAGCAGCCAAGAGCTGGGCGAGGGGAGGGCCTATAACAATGAGCAGTTCTTC. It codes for CASSQELGEGRAYNNEQFF.

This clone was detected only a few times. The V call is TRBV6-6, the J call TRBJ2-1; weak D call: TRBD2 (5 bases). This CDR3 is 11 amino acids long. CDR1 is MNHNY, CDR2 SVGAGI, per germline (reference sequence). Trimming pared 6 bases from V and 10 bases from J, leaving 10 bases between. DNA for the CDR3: TGTGCCAGCAGCCACGGGGAGGAGCAGTTCTTC. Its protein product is CASSHGEEQFF.

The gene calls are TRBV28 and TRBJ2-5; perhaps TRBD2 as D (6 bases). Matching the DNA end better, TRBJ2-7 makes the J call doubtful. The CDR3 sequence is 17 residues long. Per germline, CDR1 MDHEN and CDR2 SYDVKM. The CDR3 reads CASSTPSAGLGSYEQYF. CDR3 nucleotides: TGTGCCAGCAGTACCCCTAGCGCGGGGTTGGGCTCCTACGAGCAGTACTTC.

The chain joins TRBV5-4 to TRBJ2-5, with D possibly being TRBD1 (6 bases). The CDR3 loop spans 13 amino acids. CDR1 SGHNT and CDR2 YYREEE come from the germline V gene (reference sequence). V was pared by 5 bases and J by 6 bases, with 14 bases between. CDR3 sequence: CASSPDRPQTQYF. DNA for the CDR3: TGTGCCAGCAGTCCCGACAGGCCACAGACCCAGTACTTC. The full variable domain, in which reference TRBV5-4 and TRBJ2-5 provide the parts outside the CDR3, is ETGVTQSPTHLIKTRGQQVTLRCSSQSGHNTVSWYQQALGQGPQFIFQYYREEENGRGNFPPRFSGLQFPNYSSELNVNALELDDSALYLCASSPDRPQTQYFGPGTRLLVL.

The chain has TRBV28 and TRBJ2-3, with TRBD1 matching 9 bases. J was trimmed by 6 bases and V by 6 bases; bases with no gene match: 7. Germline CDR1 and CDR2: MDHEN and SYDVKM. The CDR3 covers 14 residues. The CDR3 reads CASRPGQGSDTQYF. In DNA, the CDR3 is TGTGCCAGCAGGCCGGGACAGGGTTCGGATACGCAGTATTTT. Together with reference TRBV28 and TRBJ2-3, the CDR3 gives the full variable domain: DVKVTQSSRYLVKRTGEKVFLECVQDMDHENMFWYRQDPGLGLRLIYFSYDVKMKEKGDIPEGYSVSREKKERFSLILESASTNQTSMYLCASRPGQGSDTQYFGPGTRLTVL.

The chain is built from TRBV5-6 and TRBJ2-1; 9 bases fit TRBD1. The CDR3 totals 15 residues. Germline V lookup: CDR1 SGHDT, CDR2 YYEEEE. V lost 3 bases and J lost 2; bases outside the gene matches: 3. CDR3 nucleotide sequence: TGTGCCAGCAGCTCGGACAGGGGCACCTACAATGAGCAGTTCTTC. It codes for CASSSDRGTYNEQFF.

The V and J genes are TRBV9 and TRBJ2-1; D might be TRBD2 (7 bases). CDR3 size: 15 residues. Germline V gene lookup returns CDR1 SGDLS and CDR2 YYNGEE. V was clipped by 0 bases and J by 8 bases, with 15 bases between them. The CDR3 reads CASSVVGGVLDEQFF. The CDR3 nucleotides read TGTGCCAGCAGCGTAGTAGGGGGGGTCCTAGATGAGCAGTTCTTC. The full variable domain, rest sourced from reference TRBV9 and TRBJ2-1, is DSGVTQTPKHLITATGQRVTLRCSPRSGDLSVYWYQQSLDQGLQFLIQYYNGEERAKGNILERFSAQQFPDLHSELNLSSLELGDSALYFCASSVVGGVLDEQFFGPGTRLTVL.

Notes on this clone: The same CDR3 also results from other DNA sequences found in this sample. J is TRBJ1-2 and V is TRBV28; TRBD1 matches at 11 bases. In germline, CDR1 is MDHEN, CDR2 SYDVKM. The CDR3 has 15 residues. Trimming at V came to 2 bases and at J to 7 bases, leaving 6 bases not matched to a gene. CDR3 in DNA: TGTGCCAGCAGTTTAGGGCCGGGACAGGGGGGTGGCTACACCTTC. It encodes CASSLGPGQGGGYTF.

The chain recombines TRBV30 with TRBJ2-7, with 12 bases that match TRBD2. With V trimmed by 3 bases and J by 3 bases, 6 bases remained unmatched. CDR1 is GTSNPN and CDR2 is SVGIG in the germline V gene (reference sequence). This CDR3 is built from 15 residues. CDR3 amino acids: CAWRLAGGLNYEQYF. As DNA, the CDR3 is TGTGCCTGGAGACTAGCGGGGGGCCTAAACTACGAGCAGTACTTC.

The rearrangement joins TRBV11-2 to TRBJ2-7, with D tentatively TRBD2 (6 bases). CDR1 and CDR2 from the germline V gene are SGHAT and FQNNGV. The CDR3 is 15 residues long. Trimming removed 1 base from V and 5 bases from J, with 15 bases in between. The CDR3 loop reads CASSLGIRAGHEQYF. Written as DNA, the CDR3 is TGTGCCAGCAGCTTAGGTATCCGTGCGGGACACGAGCAGTACTTC.

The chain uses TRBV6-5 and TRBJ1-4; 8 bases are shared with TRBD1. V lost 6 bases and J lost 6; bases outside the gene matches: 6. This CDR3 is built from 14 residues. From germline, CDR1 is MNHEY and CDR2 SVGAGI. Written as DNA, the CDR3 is TGTGCCAGCAGCCGGACAGGGAGCGATGAAAAACTGTTTTTT. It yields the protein CASSRTGSDEKLFF.

CDR3 bases: TGTGCCAGCAGCTTAGCCGGGGCGGGACTCACAGATACGCAGTATTTT. This gives the protein CASSLAGAGLTDTQYF. The chain employs TRBV13 and TRBJ2-3, with D tentatively TRBD2 (6 bases). V was cut by 1 base and J by 2 bases, with 13 bases left in between. Per the germline V gene, CDR1 is PRHDT and CDR2 is FYEKMQ (reference sequence). This CDR3 contains 16 residues.

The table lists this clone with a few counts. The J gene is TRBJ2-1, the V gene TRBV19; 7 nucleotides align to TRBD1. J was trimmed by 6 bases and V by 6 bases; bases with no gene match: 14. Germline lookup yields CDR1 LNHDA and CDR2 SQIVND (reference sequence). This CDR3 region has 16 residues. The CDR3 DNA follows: TGTGCCAGTAGGACTCGACAGGGCATCGTTCCCAATGAGCAGTTCTTC. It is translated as CASRTRQGIVPNEQFF. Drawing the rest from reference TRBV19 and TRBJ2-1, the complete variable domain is DGGITQSPKYLFRKEGQNVTLSCEQNLNHDAMYWYRQDPGQGLRLIYYSQIVNDFQKGDIAEGYSVSREKKESFPLTVTSAQKNPTAFYLCASRTRQGIVPNEQFFGPGTRLTVL.

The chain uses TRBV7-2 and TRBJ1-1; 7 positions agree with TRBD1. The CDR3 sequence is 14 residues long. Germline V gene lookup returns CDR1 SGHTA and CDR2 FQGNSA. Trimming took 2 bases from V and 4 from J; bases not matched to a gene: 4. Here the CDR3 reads CASSLIGGGTEAFF. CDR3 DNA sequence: TGTGCCAGCAGCTTAATAGGGGGCGGCACTGAAGCTTTCTTT.

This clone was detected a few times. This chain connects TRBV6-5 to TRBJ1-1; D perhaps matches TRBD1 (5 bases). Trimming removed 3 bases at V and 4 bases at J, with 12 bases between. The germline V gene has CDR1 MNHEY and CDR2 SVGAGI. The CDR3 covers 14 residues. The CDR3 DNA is TGTGCCAGCAGTTATCGCAGGGTTAGCACTGAAGCTTTCTTT. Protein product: CASSYRRVSTEAFF.

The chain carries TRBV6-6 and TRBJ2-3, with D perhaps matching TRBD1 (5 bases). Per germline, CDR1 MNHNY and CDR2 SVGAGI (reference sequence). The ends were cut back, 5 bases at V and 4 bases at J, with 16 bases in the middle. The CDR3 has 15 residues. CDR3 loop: CASSTASGSPDTQYF. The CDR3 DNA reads TGTGCCAGCAGTACCGCCTCAGGGTCCCCAGATACGCAGTATTTT.

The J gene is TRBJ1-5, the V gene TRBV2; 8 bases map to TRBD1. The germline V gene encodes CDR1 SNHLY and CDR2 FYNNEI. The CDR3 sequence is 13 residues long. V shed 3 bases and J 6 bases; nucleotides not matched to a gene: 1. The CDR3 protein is CASSDRGRQPQHF. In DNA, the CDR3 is TGTGCCAGCAGTGACAGGGGGCGTCAGCCCCAGCATTTT.

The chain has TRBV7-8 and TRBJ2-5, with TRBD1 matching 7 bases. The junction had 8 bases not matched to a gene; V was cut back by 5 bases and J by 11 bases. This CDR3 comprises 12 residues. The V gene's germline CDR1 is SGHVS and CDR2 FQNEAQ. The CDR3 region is CASSTDRAEQYF. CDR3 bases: TGTGCCAGCAGCACCGACAGGGCTGAGCAGTACTTC.